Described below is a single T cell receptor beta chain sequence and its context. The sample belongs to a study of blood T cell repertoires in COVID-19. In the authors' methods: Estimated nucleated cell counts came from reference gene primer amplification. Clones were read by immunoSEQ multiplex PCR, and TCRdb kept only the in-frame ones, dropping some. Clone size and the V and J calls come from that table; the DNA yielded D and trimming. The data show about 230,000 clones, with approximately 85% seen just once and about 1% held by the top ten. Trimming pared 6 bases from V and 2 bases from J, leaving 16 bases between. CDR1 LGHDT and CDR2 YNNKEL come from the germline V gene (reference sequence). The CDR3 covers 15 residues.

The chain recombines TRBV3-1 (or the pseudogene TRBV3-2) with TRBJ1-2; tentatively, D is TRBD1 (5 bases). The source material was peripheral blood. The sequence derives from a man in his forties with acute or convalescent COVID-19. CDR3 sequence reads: CASSRSQGVNYGYTF. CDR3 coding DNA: TGTGCCAGCAGTCGAAGTCAGGGTGTGAACTATGGCTACACCTTC.